This T cell receptor beta chain derives from a study of PD-1 and CTLA-4 blockade in melanoma listed by TCRdb under 2021. Some background on the complete study: The study compared how PD-1 blockade and CTLA-4 blockade affected the melanoma-reactive CD8 T cell response in patients with melanoma.

With regard to this clone: Its antigen is still unknown. Within one base of it there is no much larger clone, and no base qualities were kept.

The receptor library was made with the immunoSEQ multiplex PCR assay. TCRdb provides this immuneACCESS table in a form limited to in-frame rearrangements. Some clones are lacking; in checked studies, under half of them reflect an unresolved V gene, and why the rest are absent is not known. The sample data list about 21,000 clones, and around 89% of these were observed just once. Of the sample, 7.8% falls within the top ten clones. Its CDR3 holds 16 amino acids, cysteine through phenylalanine. Only CDR3 DNA remains: 48 bases, in frame from the first base. This chain is built from TRBV21-1 and TRBJ2-7; the D segment call TRBD1 is taken from the table without a DNA check. TRBV21-1 is termed a pseudogene. The sequence came from a human donor with melanoma. The input for sequencing was CD8+ T cells from peripheral blood, taken before anti-PD-1 treatment. The DNA sequence is as follows: TGTGCCAGCAGCTTCGAGGGGGACAGGGGGCACTACGAGCAGTACTTC. The resulting protein is CASSFEGDRGHYEQYF.